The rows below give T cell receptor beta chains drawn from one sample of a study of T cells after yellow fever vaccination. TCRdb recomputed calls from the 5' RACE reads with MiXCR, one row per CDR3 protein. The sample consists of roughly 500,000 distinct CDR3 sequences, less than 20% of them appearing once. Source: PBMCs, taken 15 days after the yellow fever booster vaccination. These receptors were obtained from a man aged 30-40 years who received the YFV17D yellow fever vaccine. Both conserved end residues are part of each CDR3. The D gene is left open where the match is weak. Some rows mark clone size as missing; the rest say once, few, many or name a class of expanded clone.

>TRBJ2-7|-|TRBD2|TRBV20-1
TGCAGTGCTAGAGATGCGGGGGGTCCCGTCTCCTACGAGCAGTACTTC
CSARDAGGPVSYEQYF
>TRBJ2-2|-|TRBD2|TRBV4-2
TGTGCCAGCAGCCCGCCGGGAGGCCCCGCCATCGAAGGGACCGGGGAGCTGTTTTTT
CASSPPGGPAIEGTGELFF
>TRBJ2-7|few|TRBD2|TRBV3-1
TGTGCCAGCAGCCGACGCTCGATGCTAGCGGAGGTCTACGAGCAGTACTTC
CASSRRSMLAEVYEQYF
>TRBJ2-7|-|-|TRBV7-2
TGTGCCAGCAGCCCACCTCCTAGGCGGGAGCAGTACTTC
CASSPPPRREQYF
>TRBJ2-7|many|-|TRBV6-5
TGTGCCACACAGACAGGCGCCGAGCAGTACTTC
CATQTGAEQYF
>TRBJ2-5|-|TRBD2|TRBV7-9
TGTGCCAGCAGCTTAGGGCTAGCGGGAGCCGAGGAGACCCAGTACTTC
CASSLGLAGAEETQYF
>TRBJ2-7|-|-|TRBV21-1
TGTGCCAGCAGCAAAGGGGGGGTGGCCTACGAGCAGTACTTC
CASSKGGVAYEQYF
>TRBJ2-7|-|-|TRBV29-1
TGCAGCGTTGAAGGGAGAACTCCCTACGAGCAGTACTTC
CSVEGRTPYEQYF
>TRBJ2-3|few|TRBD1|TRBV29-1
TGCAGCGTTGAAGATCTTCCACAGACAGGGGGAATCACAGATACGCAGTATTTT
CSVEDLPQTGGITDTQYF
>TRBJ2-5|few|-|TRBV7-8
TGTGCCAGCAGCCCAAGGGCGGCACAGCAAGAGACCCAGTACTTC
CASSPRAAQQETQYF
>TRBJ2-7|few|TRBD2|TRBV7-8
TGTGCCAGCAGCTTAGAGGCGGCGGGAGGTCCATACGAGCAGTACTTC
CASSLEAAGGPYEQYF
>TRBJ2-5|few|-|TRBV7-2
TGTGCCAGCAGCTCAGGACCAGGGGGGAGGACCCAGTACTTC
CASSSGPGGRTQYF
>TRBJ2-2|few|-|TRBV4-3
TGCGCCAGCAGCCGCTCGACTAGTGGGCCCACCGGGGAGCTGTTTTTT
CASSRSTSGPTGELFF
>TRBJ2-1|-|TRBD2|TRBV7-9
TGTGCCAGCAGCTCAGGGACTAGCGGGAGTGTTGAGCAGTTCTTC
CASSSGTSGSVEQFF
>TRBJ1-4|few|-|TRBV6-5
TGTGCCAGCAGTTACGGGCAGACTGCAACTAATGAAAAACTGTTTTTT
CASSYGQTATNEKLFF
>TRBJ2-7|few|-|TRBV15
TGTGCCACCAGCAGAGATCCGGGCCGCACTTACGAGCAGTACTTC
CATSRDPGRTYEQYF
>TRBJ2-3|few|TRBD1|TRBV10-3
TGTGCCATCAGTGGAGACAGGGAAACCACAGATACGCAGTATTTT
CAISGDRETTDTQYF
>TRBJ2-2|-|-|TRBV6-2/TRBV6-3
TGTGCCAGCTCTAACAGCATCACCGGGGAGCTGTTTTTT
CASSNSITGELFF
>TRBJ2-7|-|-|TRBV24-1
TGTGCCACCAGTGACTCATTGGCCTACGAGCAGTACTTC
CATSDSLAYEQYF
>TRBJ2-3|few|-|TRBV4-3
TGCGCCAGCAGCCAAGATCACACAGCCCTCAATACGCAGTATTTT
CASSQDHTALNTQYF
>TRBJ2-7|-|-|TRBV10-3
TGTGCCATCAGTGAGTCGAAGGGAACCTACGAGCAGTACTTC
CAISESKGTYEQYF
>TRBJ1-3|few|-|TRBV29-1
TGCAGCGCCCTTGGCCGACAGACCTCTGGAAACACCATATATTTT
CSALGRQTSGNTIYF
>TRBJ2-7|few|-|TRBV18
TGTGCCAGCTCAGCAAGGTCCCAGGGCGAGCAGTACTTC
CASSARSQGEQYF
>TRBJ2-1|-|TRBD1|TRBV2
TGTGCCAGCAACCGGGACAGTTCATACAATGAGCAGTTCTTC
CASNRDSSYNEQFF
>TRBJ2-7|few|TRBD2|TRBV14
TGTGCCAGCAGCCCTTCAGCGGGAGTTGGGTACGAGCAGTACTTC
CASSPSAGVGYEQYF